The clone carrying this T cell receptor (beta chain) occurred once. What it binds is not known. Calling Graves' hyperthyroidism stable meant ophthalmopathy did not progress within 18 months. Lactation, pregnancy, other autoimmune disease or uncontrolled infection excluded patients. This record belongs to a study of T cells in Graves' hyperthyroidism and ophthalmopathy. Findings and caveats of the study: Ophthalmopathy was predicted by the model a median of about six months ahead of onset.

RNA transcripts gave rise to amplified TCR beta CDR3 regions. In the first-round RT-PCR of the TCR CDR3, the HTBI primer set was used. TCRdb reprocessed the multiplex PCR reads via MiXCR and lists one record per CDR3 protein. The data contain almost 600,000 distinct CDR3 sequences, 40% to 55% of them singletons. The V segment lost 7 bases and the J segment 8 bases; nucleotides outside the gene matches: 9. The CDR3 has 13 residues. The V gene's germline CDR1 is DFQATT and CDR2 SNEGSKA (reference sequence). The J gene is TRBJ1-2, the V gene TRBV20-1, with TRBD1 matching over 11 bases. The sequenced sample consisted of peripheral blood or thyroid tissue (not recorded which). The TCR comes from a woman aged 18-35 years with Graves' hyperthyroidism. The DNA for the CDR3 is TGCAGTGAGGGGGGACAGGGGGTCGTCGGCTACACCTTC. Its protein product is CSEGGQGVVGYTF.